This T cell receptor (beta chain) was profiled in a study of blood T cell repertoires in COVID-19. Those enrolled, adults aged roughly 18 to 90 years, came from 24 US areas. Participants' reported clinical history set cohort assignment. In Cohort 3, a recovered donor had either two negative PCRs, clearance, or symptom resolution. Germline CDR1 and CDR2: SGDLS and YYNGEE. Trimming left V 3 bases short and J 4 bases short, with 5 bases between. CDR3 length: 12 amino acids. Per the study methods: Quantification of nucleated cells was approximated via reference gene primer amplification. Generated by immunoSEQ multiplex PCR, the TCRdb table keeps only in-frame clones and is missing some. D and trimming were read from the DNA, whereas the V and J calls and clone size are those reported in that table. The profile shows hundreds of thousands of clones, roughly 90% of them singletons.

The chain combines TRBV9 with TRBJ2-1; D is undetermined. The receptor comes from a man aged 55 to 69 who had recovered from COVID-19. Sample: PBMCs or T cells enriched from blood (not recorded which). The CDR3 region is CASSAVYNEQFF. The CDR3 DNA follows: TGTGCCAGCAGCGCCGTTTACAATGAGCAGTTCTTC.